This passage covers 31 T cell receptor beta chains from one sample sequenced in a study of T cells in lung cancer brain metastases. The method was immunoSEQ multiplex PCR; TCRdb's version includes in-frame clones alone and lacks a portion of them. The sample has 4,800 or so clones, approximately 85% seen once. Sequencing input: tumor tissue from the primary lung tumor. These TCRs come from a middle-aged man with non-small cell lung cancer.

The rearrangement links TRBV7-2 to TRBJ2-5; D call uncertain. V was shortened by 4 bases and J by 4 bases, with 22 bases between the two germline ends. CDR1 and CDR2 from the germline V gene are SGHTA and FQGNSA. The CDR3 sequence is 17 residues long. The CDR3 DNA is TGTGCCAGCAGCTCCCCCGGGTTTAGCTTTTCGGGAGAGACCCAGTACTTC. It translates to CASSSPGFSFSGETQYF.

Of note for this clone: This specimen includes other DNA sequences encoding the same CDR3. The rearrangement joins TRBV6-5 to TRBJ2-7, with a tentative D call TRBD2 (5 bases). V was pared by 6 bases and J by 0 bases, with 15 bases between. The CDR3 is 15 amino acids. Germline-derived CDR1 and CDR2 are MNHEY and SVGAGI. CDR3 sequence: CASRSFSGNSYEQYF. The CDR3 coding sequence is TGTGCCAGCAGATCCTTCTCCGGGAACTCCTACGAGCAGTACTTC.

Remarks on this clone: Other nucleotide sequences in the sample specify the same CDR3. The chain employs TRBV28 and TRBJ2-7, with 8 bases matching TRBD1. After removal of 6 bases from V and 3 bases from J, the junction contained 4 bases not matched to a gene. The CDR3 has 13 amino acids. Germline assignment: CDR1 MDHEN and CDR2 SYDVKM. The CDR3 region has the DNA TGTGCCAGCAGGAACGACAGGGGCTACGAGCAGTACTTC. Its protein is CASRNDRGYEQYF.

The chain couples TRBV5-4 to TRBJ2-7; possible D gene TRBD2, 7 bases. The CDR3 has 16 residues. Deletions cut 2 bases from V and 6 bases from J, with 21 bases between. The V gene's germline CDR1 is SGHNT and CDR2 YYREEE (reference sequence). CDR3 sequence reads: CASSFGFGGRSGEQYF. The DNA of the CDR3 is TGTGCCAGCAGCTTTGGGTTCGGGGGGCGGAGCGGCGAGCAGTACTTC.

This chain uses TRBV5-5 with TRBJ2-6; TRBD1 agrees at 10 bases. V gave up 0 bases and J gave up 4 bases; unmatched junction bases: 4. The germline gives CDR1 SGHKS, CDR2 YYEKEE (reference sequence). There are 17 residues in the CDR3. In nucleotides, the CDR3 is TGTGCCAGCAGCTTGGGGGACAGGGGTGGCGGGGCCAACGTCCTGACTTTC. The encoded protein is CASSLGDRGGGANVLTF. Full variable domain (remainder filled in from reference TRBV5-5 and TRBJ2-6): DAGVTQSPTHLIKTRGQQVTLRCSPISGHKSVSWYQQVLGQGPQFIFQYYEKEERGRGNFPDRFSARQFPNYSSELNVNALLLGDSALYLCASSLGDRGGGANVLTFGAGSRLTVL.

This clone has just one count. The chain carries TRBV7-9 and TRBJ1-2; D is uncertain. V was pared by 3 bases and J by 3 bases, with 17 bases between. CDR1 is SEHNR, CDR2 FQNEAQ, per germline (reference sequence). CDR3 length equals 16 residues. CDR3 loop: CASSFLGGSLDYGYTF. In nucleotides, the CDR3 is TGTGCCAGCAGCTTTCTGGGTGGCAGCTTAGACTATGGCTACACCTTC.

In this sample, this clone turned up a few times. The chain employs TRBV18 and TRBJ2-5; 9 bases are shared with TRBD2. The germline CDR1 and CDR2 sequences are KGHSH and LQKENI. V shed 6 bases, J shed 5 bases, and the junction held 1 base outside the gene matches. The CDR3 has 12 amino acids. CDR3 region: CASSRGGETQYF. CDR3 nucleotide sequence: TGTGCCAGCTCGCGGGGGGGCGAGACCCAGTACTTC.

The chain links TRBV7-2 to TRBJ1-1; D perhaps matches TRBD1 (5 bases). CDR1 and CDR2 (germline): SGHTA, FQGNSA. This CDR3 has 13 residues. Between the trimmed V and J ends, which lost 3 bases and 1 base, there was a span of 6 bases. CDR3 coding DNA: TGTGCCAGCAGCTTTACAGGGAACACTGAAGCTTTCTTT. It yields the protein CASSFTGNTEAFF. Looking up the rest from reference TRBV7-2 and TRBJ1-1 gives the full variable domain: GAGVSQSPSNKVTEKGKDVELRCDPISGHTALYWYRQSLGQGLEFLIYFQGNSAPDKSGLPSDRFSAERTGGSVSTLTIQRTQQEDSAVYLCASSFTGNTEAFFGQGTRLTVV.

The gene calls are TRBV6-6 and TRBJ2-5, with 10 bases matching TRBD1. The germline V gene encodes CDR1 MNHNY and CDR2 SVGAGI (reference sequence). The CDR3 is 16 residues long. Trimming at V came to 2 bases and at J to 4 bases, leaving 7 bases not matched to a gene. CDR3 sequence: CASSYLTGGAGETQYF. CDR3 DNA: TGTGCCAGCAGTTACCTGACAGGGGGCGCGGGAGAGACCCAGTACTTC.

This clone was counted once. The chain has TRBV12-5 and TRBJ2-1; possibly TRBD2 for D (6 bases). V was trimmed by 6 bases and J by 3 bases, leaving 12 bases between them. Germline V gene data show CDR1 as LGHNT and CDR2 as FRNRAP. The CDR3 is made up of 14 amino acids. For the CDR3, the DNA is TGTGCTAGTGGGGCCGGGAGATACTACAATGAGCAGTTCTTC. Translating it yields CASGAGRYYNEQFF.

This chain uses TRBV6-1 with TRBJ1-1, with D unresolved. Germline V CDR1 and CDR2: MNHNS, SASEGT. The ends were cut back, 7 bases at V and 1 base at J, with 10 bases in the middle. The CDR3 totals 13 residues. The CDR3 region has the DNA TGTGCCAGCATCCGACCCGGGAACACTGAAGCTTTCTTT. Translating gives CASIRPGNTEAFF.

As to this clone: The identical CDR3 is also encoded by other nucleotide sequences in the sample. CDR3 bases: TGTGCCAGCTCACCAGTGGGAGGGCCCAGCACAGATACGCAGTATTTT. It codes for CASSPVGGPSTDTQYF. The chain carries TRBV18 and TRBJ2-3; 7 bases align to TRBD2. The V gene end was trimmed by 2 bases and the J gene end by 0 bases; junction bases not matched to a gene: 5. The CDR3 runs to 16 residues. Germline V lookup: CDR1 KGHSH, CDR2 LQKENI.

The rearrangement links TRBV5-8 to TRBJ1-2; weak D call: TRBD1 (5 bases). CDR3 length equals 15 residues. Germline V gives CDR1 SGHTS, CDR2 YDEGEE. The V end was cut by 2 bases, the J end by 5 bases, with 16 bases between. Here the CDR3 reads CASSLVFRARYGYTF. The CDR3 bases are TGTGCCAGCAGCTTAGTCTTCAGGGCGCGTTATGGCTACACCTTC. Together with reference TRBV5-8 and TRBJ1-2, the CDR3 gives the full variable domain: EAGVTQSPTHLIKTRGQQATLRCSPISGHTSVYWYQQALGLGLQFLLWYDEGEERNRGNFPPRFSGRQFPNYSSELNVNALELEDSALYLCASSLVFRARYGYTFGSGTRLTVV.

This chain joins TRBV7-2 and TRBJ1-5; D unclear. This CDR3 has 15 amino acids. V lost 4 bases, J lost 3 bases, and 13 bases lay in between. From germline, CDR1 is SGHTA and CDR2 FQGNSA. CDR3 nucleotides: TGTGCCAGCAGCTCTCACGGGCCTCTCAATCAGCCCCAGCATTTT. Protein product: CASSSHGPLNQPQHF.

This chain joins TRBV15 and TRBJ2-1; TRBD2 aligns across 7 bases. The V and J ends lost 1 base and 0 bases, in that order; junction bases with no gene match: 6. The germline V gene encodes CDR1 LNHNV and CDR2 YYDKDF (reference sequence). The CDR3 has 17 residues. CDR3 in DNA: TGTGCCACCAGCAGAGTGGCGGGGGAGCACTCCTACAATGAGCAGTTCTTC. It yields the protein CATSRVAGEHSYNEQFF.

Here the CDR3 reads CSAGQGGTTNEKLFF. CDR3 bases: TGCAGCGCCGGACAGGGAGGAACAACTAATGAAAAACTGTTTTTT. The V gene is TRBV29-1, the J gene TRBJ1-4; 8 positions match TRBD1. V lost 7 bases and J lost 0; bases outside the gene matches: 7. The CDR3 sequence is 15 residues long. Germline CDR1 is SQVTM and CDR2 is ANQGSEA.

V usage is TRBV6-1 and J usage is TRBJ1-3, with D uncertain. Germline V gives CDR1 MNHNS, CDR2 SASEGT. Trimming took 1 base from V and 3 from J, leaving 7 bases between them. The CDR3 sequence is 14 residues long. The CDR3 protein is CASSEGGDGNTIYF. CDR3 sequence (DNA): TGTGCCAGCAGTGAAGGGGGAGATGGAAACACCATATATTTT.

This chain connects TRBV2 to TRBJ1-5; 7 bases map to TRBD1. CDR1 and CDR2 from the germline V gene are SNHLY and FYNNEI. J lost 6 bases, V lost 7 bases, and 3 bases had no gene match. This CDR3 has 12 amino acids. For the CDR3, the DNA is TGTGCCAGCACAGGGGGACGTCAGCCCCAGCATTTT. Translated: CASTGGRQPQHF.

The gene calls are TRBV6-6 and TRBJ2-1, with 10 nucleotides matching TRBD2. CDR1 is MNHNY, CDR2 SVGAGI, per germline (reference sequence). This CDR3 comprises 14 residues. V shed 7 bases and J 9 bases; nucleotides not matched to a gene: 9. The CDR3 here is CASTLAGDYGEQFF. Here the CDR3 DNA reads TGTGCCAGCACCCTAGCGGGGGATTATGGTGAGCAGTTCTTC.

The table lists this clone with a count of one. The rearrangement joins TRBV10-1 to TRBJ2-3; D gene ambiguous. The CDR3 runs 12 residues. The germline V gene encodes CDR1 WNHNN and CDR2 SYGVQD (reference sequence). Trimming pared 2 bases from V and 0 bases from J, leaving 0 bases between. The DNA for the CDR3 is TGCGCCAGCAGTGAGAGCACAGATACGCAGTATTTT. Translating gives CASSESTDTQYF.

The rearrangement joins TRBV9 to TRBJ1-2; D may be TRBD1 (5 bases). This CDR3 has 15 residues. The germline V and J ends were trimmed by 4 bases and 4 bases, with 17 bases remaining between them. CDR1 and CDR2 from the germline V gene are SGDLS and YYNGEE. The CDR3 region has the DNA TGTGCCAGCAGCCCCCGCGGCAGGGCGGCCTATGGCTACACCTTC. As protein: CASSPRGRAAYGYTF. Using reference TRBV9 and TRBJ1-2 for the parts outside the CDR3, the full variable domain is DSGVTQTPKHLITATGQRVTLRCSPRSGDLSVYWYQQSLDQGLQFLIQYYNGEERAKGNILERFSAQQFPDLHSELNLSSLELGDSALYFCASSPRGRAAYGYTFGSGTRLTVV.

V and J are TRBV25-1 and TRBJ2-1; D may correspond to TRBD1 or TRBD2 (5 bases each). V dropped 4 bases and J dropped 5 bases, with 9 bases sitting between them. The CDR3 totals 13 residues. The germline V gene encodes CDR1 MGHDK and CDR2 SYGVNS. CDR3 residues: CASSVGVNNEQFF. The CDR3 nucleotides are TGTGCCAGCAGTGTGGGGGTAAACAATGAGCAGTTCTTC. The complete variable domain, with remaining parts taken from reference TRBV25-1 and TRBJ2-1, reads EADIYQTPRYLVIGTGKKITLECSQTMGHDKMYWYQQDPGMELHLIHYSYGVNSTEKGDLSSESTVSRIRTEHFPLTLESARPSHTSQYLCASSVGVNNEQFFGPGTRLTVL.

This clone was seen only a few times. V gene TRBV11-2 combines with J gene TRBJ2-7, with 8 bases identical to TRBD2. The CDR3 has 15 amino acids. Looked up from germline, CDR1 is SGHAT and CDR2 is FQNNGV. V shed 4 bases and J 6 bases; nucleotides not matched to a gene: 11. The CDR3 is CASSWTGGPQGEQYF. The CDR3 DNA reads as TGTGCCAGCAGCTGGACGGGGGGGCCGCAGGGCGAGCAGTACTTC.

The chain joins TRBV4-2 to TRBJ1-4; TRBD1 matches 7 bases. The CDR3 loop spans 14 amino acids. Germline V gene sequence: CDR1 LGHNA, CDR2 YNFKEQ. The trim removed 8 bases at V and 7 bases at J, leaving 10 bases unmatched. The CDR3 DNA sequence: TGTGCCAGCGCCTCAGGGGGAGTGGGTGAAAAACTGTTTTTT. It is translated as CASASGGVGEKLFF.

The V gene is TRBV27, the J gene TRBJ1-4; a possible D gene is TRBD1 (5 bases). The CDR3 contains 16 residues. V was shortened by 6 bases and J by 8 bases, with 22 bases between the two germline ends. CDR1 is MNHEY and CDR2 is SMNVEV in the germline V gene (reference sequence). The CDR3 protein is CASRGDSTPTGEKLFF. The CDR3, as DNA: TGTGCCAGCAGAGGGGACTCGACCCCAACGGGGGAAAAACTGTTTTTT.

With regard to this clone: The junction differs from germline at one of its ends, possibly a read error. The V call is TRBV27, the J call TRBJ2-7; 8 positions agree with TRBD1. Germline V gives CDR1 MNHEY, CDR2 SMNVEV (reference sequence). This CDR3 has 14 residues. The CDR3 DNA is TGTGCCAGCAGACCCCGGACAGGGTCCTACAAGCAGTACTTC. Translating gives CASRPRTGSYKQYF.

The chain couples TRBV9 to TRBJ2-3; D is tentatively TRBD1 or TRBD2 (6 bases each). This CDR3 comprises 18 residues. The V gene's germline CDR1 is SGDLS and CDR2 YYNGEE. Deletions cut 3 bases from V and 1 base from J, with 21 bases between. The CDR3 reads CASSAMGLDSLRTDTQYF. The CDR3 DNA is TGTGCCAGCAGCGCAATGGGACTGGACAGTTTACGCACAGATACGCAGTATTTT.

This chain uses TRBV2 with TRBJ2-3, with D hard to call. V lost 7 bases to trimming and J lost 4 bases, with 12 bases between them. The CDR3 loop spans 13 amino acids. The germline V gene encodes CDR1 SNHLY and CDR2 FYNNEI. The CDR3 here is CASMLLFPDTQYF. CDR3 in DNA: TGTGCCAGCATGCTCCTATTCCCAGATACGCAGTATTTT.

The CDR3 DNA follows: TGTGCCAGTAGCCCACAGGGATCCTACGAGCAGTACTTC. This translates into CASSPQGSYEQYF. The rearrangement uses TRBV19 and TRBJ2-7; D is possibly TRBD1 (6 bases). The V end was cut by 6 bases, the J end by 1 base, with 10 bases between. From germline, CDR1 is LNHDA and CDR2 SQIVND (reference sequence). CDR3 size: 13 residues.

V is TRBV6-1 and J is TRBJ2-3, with unresolved D. Trimming stripped 4 bases from V and 2 bases from J, with 4 bases between. CDR1 is MNHNS and CDR2 is SASEGT in the germline V gene. The CDR3 extends over 12 amino acids. The CDR3 spells CASSGPTDTQYF. The CDR3 DNA follows: TGTGCCAGCAGTGGACCCACAGATACGCAGTATTTT.

The J gene is TRBJ1-4, the V gene TRBV6-6; possibly TRBD1 for D (5 bases). Germline CDR1 and CDR2: MNHNY and SVGAGI (reference sequence). V lost 4 bases to trimming and J lost 7 bases, with 13 bases between them. The CDR3 covers 14 residues. CDR3 DNA: TGTGCCAGCAGTTGGTCCCGGGACCTTGAAAAACTGTTTTTT. The encoded protein is CASSWSRDLEKLFF.